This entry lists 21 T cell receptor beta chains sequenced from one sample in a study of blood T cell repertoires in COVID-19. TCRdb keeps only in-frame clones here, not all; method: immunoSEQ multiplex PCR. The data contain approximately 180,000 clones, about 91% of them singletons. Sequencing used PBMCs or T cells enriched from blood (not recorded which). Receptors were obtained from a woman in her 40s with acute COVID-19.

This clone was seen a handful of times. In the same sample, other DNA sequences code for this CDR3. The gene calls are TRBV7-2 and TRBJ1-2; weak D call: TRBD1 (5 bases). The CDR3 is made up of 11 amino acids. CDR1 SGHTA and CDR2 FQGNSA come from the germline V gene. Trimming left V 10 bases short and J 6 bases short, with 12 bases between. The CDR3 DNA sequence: TGTGCCACCTGGGGCAGGCATGGCTACACCTTC. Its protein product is CATWGRHGYTF.

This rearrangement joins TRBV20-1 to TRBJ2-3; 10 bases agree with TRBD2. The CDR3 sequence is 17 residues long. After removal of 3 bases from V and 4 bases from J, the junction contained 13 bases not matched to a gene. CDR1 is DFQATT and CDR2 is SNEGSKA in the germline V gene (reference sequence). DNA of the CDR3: TGCAGTGCTAGTTTCCCTAGCGGGGGCCACGGGGCAGATACGCAGTATTTT. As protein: CSASFPSGGHGADTQYF.

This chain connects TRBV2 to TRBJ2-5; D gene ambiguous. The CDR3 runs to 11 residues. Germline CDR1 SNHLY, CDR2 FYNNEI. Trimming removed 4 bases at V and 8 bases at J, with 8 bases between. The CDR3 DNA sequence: TGTGCCAGCAGTGGGCAAACAACCCAGTACTTC. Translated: CASSGQTTQYF. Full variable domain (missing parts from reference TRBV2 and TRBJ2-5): EPEVTQTPSHQVTQMGQEVILRCVPISNHLYFYWYRQILGQKVEFLVSFYNNEISEKSEIFDDQFSVERPDGSNFTLKIRSTKLEDSAMYFCASSGQTTQYFGPGTRLLVL.

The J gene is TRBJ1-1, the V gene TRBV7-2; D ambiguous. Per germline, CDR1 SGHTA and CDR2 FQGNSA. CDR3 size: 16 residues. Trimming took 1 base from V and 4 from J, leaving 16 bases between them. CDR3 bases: TGTGCCAGCAGCTTAGGAGGGTTGGGTTTCGGCACTGAAGCTTTCTTT. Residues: CASSLGGLGFGTEAFF.

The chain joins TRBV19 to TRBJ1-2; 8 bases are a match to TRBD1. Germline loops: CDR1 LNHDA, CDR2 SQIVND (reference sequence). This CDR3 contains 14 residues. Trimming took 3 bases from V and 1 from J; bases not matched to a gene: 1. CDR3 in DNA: TGTGCCAGTAGTATTACAGGGGGTAACTATGGCTACACCTTC. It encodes CASSITGGNYGYTF.

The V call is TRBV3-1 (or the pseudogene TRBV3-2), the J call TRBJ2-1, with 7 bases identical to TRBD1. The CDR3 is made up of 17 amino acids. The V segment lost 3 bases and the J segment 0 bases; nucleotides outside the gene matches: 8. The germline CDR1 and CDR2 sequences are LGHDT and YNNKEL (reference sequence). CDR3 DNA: TGTGCCAGCAGCCAGACACGGGACAGAAGCTCCTACAATGAGCAGTTCTTC. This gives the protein CASSQTRDRSSYNEQFF.

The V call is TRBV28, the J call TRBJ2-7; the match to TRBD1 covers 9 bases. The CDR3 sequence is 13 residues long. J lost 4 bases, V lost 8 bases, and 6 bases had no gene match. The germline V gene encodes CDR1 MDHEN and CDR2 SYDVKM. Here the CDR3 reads CASVGTGMYEQYF. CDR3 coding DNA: TGTGCCAGCGTTGGGACAGGGATGTACGAGCAGTACTTC.

CDR3 coding DNA: TGTGCCAGCAGCGTAGGCCTACAGGGTATAGGTGAAAAACTGTTTTTT. The encoded protein is CASSVGLQGIGEKLFF. The rearrangement uses TRBV9 and TRBJ1-4, with D perhaps matching TRBD1 (6 bases). Germline CDR1 and CDR2: SGDLS and YYNGEE. Trimming cost V 0 bases and J 7 bases, with 16 bases left between them. CDR3 length equals 16 residues.

CDR3 coding DNA: TGTGCCAGCAGCATAACAACCTATAATTCACCCCTCCACTTT. Its translation: CASSITTYNSPLHF. The V gene is TRBV27, the J gene TRBJ1-6; D ambiguous. This CDR3 has 14 amino acids. The ends were cut back, 6 bases at V and 2 bases at J, with 8 bases in the middle. The germline V gene has CDR1 MNHEY and CDR2 SMNVEV (reference sequence).

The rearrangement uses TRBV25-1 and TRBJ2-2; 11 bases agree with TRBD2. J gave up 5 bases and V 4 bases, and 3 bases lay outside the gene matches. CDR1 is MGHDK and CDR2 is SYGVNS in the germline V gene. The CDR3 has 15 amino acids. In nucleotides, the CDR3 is TGTGCCAGCAGTGGTGGGACTAGCGGAACCGGGGAGCTGTTTTTT. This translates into CASSGGTSGTGELFF.

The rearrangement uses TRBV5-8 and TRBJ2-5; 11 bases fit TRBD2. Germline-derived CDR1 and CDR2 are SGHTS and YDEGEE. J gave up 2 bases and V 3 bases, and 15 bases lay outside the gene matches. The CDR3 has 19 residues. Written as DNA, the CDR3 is TGTGCCAGCAGCTGGGTATCGAGGCTAGCGGGGGGACCACAAGAGACCCAGTACTTC. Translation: CASSWVSRLAGGPQETQYF.

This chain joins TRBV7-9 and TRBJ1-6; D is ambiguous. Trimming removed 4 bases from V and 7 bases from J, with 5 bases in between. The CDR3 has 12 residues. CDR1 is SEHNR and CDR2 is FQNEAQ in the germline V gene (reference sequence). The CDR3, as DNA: TGTGCCAGCAGCTCCAGGAATTCACCCCTCCACTTT. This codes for CASSSRNSPLHF.

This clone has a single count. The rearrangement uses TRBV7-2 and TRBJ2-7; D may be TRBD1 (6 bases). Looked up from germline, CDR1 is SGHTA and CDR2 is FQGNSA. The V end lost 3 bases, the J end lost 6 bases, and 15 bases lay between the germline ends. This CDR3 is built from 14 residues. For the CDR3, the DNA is TGTGCCAGCAGCTTGCTGGGGGCGCCGGCCGAGCAGTACTTC. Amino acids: CASSLLGAPAEQYF.

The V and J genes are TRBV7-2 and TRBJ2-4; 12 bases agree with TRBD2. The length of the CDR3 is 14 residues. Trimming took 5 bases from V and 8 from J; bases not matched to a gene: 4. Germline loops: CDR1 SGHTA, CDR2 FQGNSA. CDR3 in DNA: TGTGCCAGCAGCCCTAGCGGGGGGGCCGACATTCAGTACTTC. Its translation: CASSPSGGADIQYF.

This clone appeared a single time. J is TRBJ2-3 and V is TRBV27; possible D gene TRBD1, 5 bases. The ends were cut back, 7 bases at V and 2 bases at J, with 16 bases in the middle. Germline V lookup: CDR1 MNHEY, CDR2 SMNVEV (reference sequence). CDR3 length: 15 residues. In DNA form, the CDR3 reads TGTGCCAGCAACACAGCTGACAGTAACACAGATACGCAGTATTTT. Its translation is CASNTADSNTDTQYF.

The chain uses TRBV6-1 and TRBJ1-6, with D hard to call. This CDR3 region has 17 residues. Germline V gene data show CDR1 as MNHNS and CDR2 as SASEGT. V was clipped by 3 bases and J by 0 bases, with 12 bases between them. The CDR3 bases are TGTGCCAGCAGTGATACTAAAGTGAGCTCCTATAATTCACCCCTCCACTTT. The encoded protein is CASSDTKVSSYNSPLHF.

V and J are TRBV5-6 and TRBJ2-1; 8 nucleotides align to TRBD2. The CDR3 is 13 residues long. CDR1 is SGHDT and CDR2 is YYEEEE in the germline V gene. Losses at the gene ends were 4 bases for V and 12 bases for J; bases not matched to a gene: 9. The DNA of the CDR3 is TGTGCCAGCAGCCCAGGACTAGCACTTTGGCAGTTCTTC. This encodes CASSPGLALWQFF.

This CDR3 reads CASTRTGSEQYF. DNA for the CDR3: TGTGCCAGCACCAGGACAGGGAGCGAGCAGTACTTC. This chain joins TRBV6-5 and TRBJ2-7, with 8 bases identical to TRBD1. CDR3 size: 12 residues. Losses at the gene ends were 7 bases for V and 6 bases for J; bases not matched to a gene: 5. Germline CDR1 is MNHEY and CDR2 is SVGAGI.

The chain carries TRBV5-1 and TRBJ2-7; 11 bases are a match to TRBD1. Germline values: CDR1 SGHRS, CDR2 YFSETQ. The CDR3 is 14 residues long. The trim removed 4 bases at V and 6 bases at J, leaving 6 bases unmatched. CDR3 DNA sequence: TGCGCCAGCAGCCTGTGGACAGGGGGCGGCGAGCAGTACTTC. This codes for CASSLWTGGGEQYF.

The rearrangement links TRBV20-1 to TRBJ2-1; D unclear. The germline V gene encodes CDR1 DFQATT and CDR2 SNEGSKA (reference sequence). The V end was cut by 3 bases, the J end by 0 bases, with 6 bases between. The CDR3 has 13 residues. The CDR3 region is CSASVSSYNEQFF. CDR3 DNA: TGCAGTGCTAGTGTCAGCTCCTACAATGAGCAGTTCTTC.

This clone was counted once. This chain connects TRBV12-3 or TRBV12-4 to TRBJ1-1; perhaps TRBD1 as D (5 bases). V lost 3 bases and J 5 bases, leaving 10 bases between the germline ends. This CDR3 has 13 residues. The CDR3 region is CASSFEGRTEAFF. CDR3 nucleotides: TGTGCCAGCAGTTTCGAGGGGAGGACTGAAGCTTTCTTT.